The subject of this entry is one T cell receptor beta chain. Its antigen is still unknown. The read terminates 3 residues before the CDR3 end, so the remaining end is supplied by the germline J gene. These data originate in a study of T cells in women clearing cervical HPV infection. Study-level results: Repertoire richness, not evenness, was significantly elevated in CIN3+ cases versus controls.

The J segment lost 4 bases and the V segment lost 5 bases, leaving 5 bases of the junction unmatched. The CDR3 is 13 residues long. Germline V lookup: CDR1 SEHNR, CDR2 FQNEAQ (reference sequence). Profiled with immunoSEQ multiplex PCR; TCRdb holds only in-frame clones, not every one. This table lists just under 35,000 clones. Cervical HPV DNA detected by MY09/MY11 PCR, typed by dot-blot. The J gene is TRBJ2-7, the V gene TRBV7-9, with TRBD1 identical over 7 bases. Sequenced sample: blood buffy coat. This clonotype was sampled from a woman aged 18 to 75 with a cervical HPV16 infection that either progressed to CIN3+ or cleared (not recorded which). The sequenced part of the CDR3 DNA is TGTGCCAGCAGCCTCGGGACAGTGTACGAG. Translated: CASSLGTVYE. The entire CDR3 sequence reads CASSLGTVYEQYF.